A single sample gave rise to the 6 T cell receptor beta chains below, sequenced in a study of CD4+ T cells in melanoma. Profiled with immunoSEQ multiplex PCR; TCRdb holds only in-frame clones, not every one. The data hold 50,000 to 60,000 clones, with 55% to 75% observed a single time. Sequencing input: tumor tissue. The receptors here all came from a human donor with melanoma.

This clone appeared many times. This chain uses TRBV10-3 with TRBJ2-5; 13 nucleotides align to TRBD2. Per the germline V gene, CDR1 is ENHRY and CDR2 is SYGVKD. V lost 4 bases and J lost 2; bases outside the gene matches: 4. There are 16 residues in the CDR3. The CDR3 nucleotides are TGTGCCATCAGTGGTCCGACTAGCGGGGGGCAAGAGACCCAGTACTTC. Translated: CAISGPTSGGQETQYF.

This clone was seen at least ten times. The V and J genes are TRBV10-2 and TRBJ1-5, with 7 bases identical to TRBD1. This CDR3 has 13 residues. V shed 6 bases and J 4 bases; nucleotides not matched to a gene: 3. CDR1 is WSHSY, CDR2 SAAADI, per germline. CDR3 nucleotides: TGCGCCAGCAGAAACAGGGGAAATCAGCCCCAGCATTTT. Translating gives CASRNRGNQPQHF.

CDR3 in DNA: TGTGCCTGGGGCCCCGCGCGGCTAAGCACAGATACGCAGTATTTT. It yields the protein CAWGPARLSTDTQYF. This rearrangement joins TRBV30 to TRBJ2-3; D ambiguous. The CDR3 sequence is 15 residues long. Trimming pared 5 bases from V and 0 bases from J, leaving 15 bases between. Germline values: CDR1 GTSNPN, CDR2 SVGIG (reference sequence).

The J gene is TRBJ1-6, the V gene TRBV5-6; no clear D. Looked up from germline, CDR1 is SGHDT and CDR2 is YYEEEE. Trimming stripped 2 bases from V and 0 bases from J, with 9 bases between. CDR3 length: 16 amino acids. The CDR3 loop reads CASSFDPSSYNSPLHF. The CDR3 coding sequence is TGTGCCAGCAGCTTTGACCCGAGCTCCTATAATTCACCCCTCCACTTT.

V usage is TRBV9 and J usage is TRBJ1-6; TRBD1 agrees at 8 bases. CDR3 length: 15 residues. J gave up 7 bases and V 4 bases, and 7 bases lay outside the gene matches. Germline V CDR1 and CDR2: SGDLS, YYNGEE. The CDR3 region is CASSSWTGSNSPLHF. The CDR3 nucleotides are TGTGCCAGCAGCTCCTGGACAGGGAGCAATTCACCCCTCCACTTT.

The chain carries TRBV18 and TRBJ1-5; 7 nucleotides agree with TRBD1. The CDR3 length is 13 residues. Germline CDR1 reads KGHSH; CDR2 reads LQKENI. Trimming took 6 bases from V and 4 from J; bases not matched to a gene: 3. CDR3 DNA sequence: TGTGCCAGCTCCGAACAGGGGAATCAGCCCCAGCATTTT. This encodes CASSEQGNQPQHF. Based on the CDR3 plus reference TRBV18 and TRBJ1-5, the full variable domain is NAGVMQNPRHLVRRRGQEARLRCSPMKGHSHVYWYRQLPEEGLKFMVYLQKENIIDESGMPKERFSAEFPKEGPSILRIQQVVRGDSAAYFCASSEQGNQPQHFGDGTRLSIL.